A selection of T cell receptor beta chains follows, all from one sample in a study of beta chain features in type 1 diabetes. TCRdb keeps only in-frame clones here, not all; method: immunoSEQ multiplex PCR. The data show roughly 380,000 clones, 20% seen once. The sequencing sample was made of naive CD4+ T cells from blood. The source of these receptors is a woman aged 18-29 years in good health. Each CDR3 is given with its conserved first and last residue. The D gene is left open where the match is weak. Not all rows give a size; the values are once, few, many and, for expanded clones, a class.

TRBV10-2	TRBJ1-5	.	.	CASSDPAGANQPQHF	TGCGCCAGCAGTGACCCGGCGGGTGCCAATCAGCCCCAGCATTTT
TRBV19	TRBJ2-2	once	TRBD1	CASRRGQGAGTGELFF	TGTGCCAGTAGACGTGGACAGGGGGCCGGCACCGGGGAGCTGTTTTTT
TRBV15	TRBJ2-5	few	.	CATSRDLNRQETQYF	TGTGCCACCAGCAGAGACCTAAACAGACAAGAGACCCAGTACTTC
TRBV6-5	TRBJ2-3	.	TRBD2	CASKVAGGIDTQYF	TGTGCCAGCAAAGTAGCGGGGGGAATAGATACGCAGTATTTT
TRBV7-2	TRBJ1-1	.	TRBD1	CASSSRTGETEAFF	TGTGCCAGCAGTTCCCGGACAGGAGAAACTGAAGCTTTCTTT
TRBV19	TRBJ2-1	.	.	CASTPFAGLPYNEQFF	TGTGCCAGTACCCCTTTTGCGGGGCTACCGTACAATGAGCAGTTCTTC
TRBV1	TRBJ2-1	.	.	CTSSHSFSRGEQFF	TGCACCAGCAGCCACAGCTTCTCCCGAGGAGAGCAGTTCTTC
TRBV11-2	TRBJ2-3	.	.	CASSLDQLTDTQYF	TGTGCCAGCAGCTTAGATCAACTAACAGATACGCAGTATTTT
TRBV7-9	TRBJ2-1	few	.	CASTDPSANEQFF	TGTGCCAGCACCGACCCTAGCGCCAATGAGCAGTTCTTC
TRBV5-1	TRBJ1-1	.	TRBD1	CASSKRQGNTEAFF	TGCGCCAGCAGCAAAAGACAGGGGAACACTGAAGCTTTCTTT
TRBV6-6	TRBJ2-3	few	.	CASSSYTDTQYF	TGTGCCAGCAGTAGCTACACAGATACGCAGTATTTT
TRBV6-5	TRBJ2-3	few	.	CASSYRGSSTDTQYF	TGTGCCAGCAGTTACAGGGGTTCTAGCACAGATACGCAGTATTTT
TRBV7-3	TRBJ2-6	few	TRBD2	CASSFGGTGANVLTF	TGTGCCAGCAGCTTCGGGGGGACCGGGGCCAACGTCCTGACTTTC
TRBV5-1	TRBJ2-7	.	TRBD1	CASSLGQGGPYEQYF	TGCGCCAGCAGCTTGGGACAGGGTGGCCCCTACGAGCAGTACTTC
TRBV7-9	TRBJ1-5	.	TRBD1	CASSDSGGAGNQPQHF	TGTGCCAGCAGCGACTCAGGGGGCGCGGGTAATCAGCCCCAGCATTTT
TRBV5-4	TRBJ1-6	.	.	CASSLLAASSPLHF	TGTGCCAGCAGCTTGTTGGCCGCCAGTTCACCCCTCCACTTT
TRBV7-2	TRBJ2-3	.	.	CASSLGGGPASTDTQYF	TGTGCCAGCAGCTTAGGGGGGGGGCCCGCCAGCACAGATACGCAGTATTTT
TRBV4-1	TRBJ2-5	few	.	CASSPRAGSQYF	TGCGCCAGCAGCCCCCGGGCGGGGTCTCAGTACTTC
TRBV9	TRBJ1-1	few	.	CASSVRPGLNTEAFF	TGTGCCAGCAGCGTACGTCCAGGGTTAAACACTGAAGCTTTCTTT
TRBV30	TRBJ1-1	few	.	CAWSVVQGTEAFF	TGTGCCTGGAGTGTGGTGCAGGGGACTGAAGCTTTCTTT
TRBV9	TRBJ2-2	.	TRBD2	CASSGTSAYTGELFF	TGTGCCAGCAGCGGGACTAGCGCGTACACCGGGGAGCTGTTTTTT
TRBV9	TRBJ1-2	few	.	CASSASAAGGYTF	TGTGCCAGCAGCGCCTCAGCCGCGGGCGGCTACACCTTC
TRBV19	TRBJ2-5	.	.	CASSRGIGETQYF	TGTGCCAGTAGTAGAGGGATCGGGGAGACCCAGTACTTC
TRBV30	TRBJ2-5	.	.	CAWRRPGTNQETQYF	TGTGCCTGGAGGCGACCCGGGACAAACCAAGAGACCCAGTACTTC
TRBV6-5	TRBJ2-5	few	.	CASSPGVQETQYF	TGTGCCAGCAGCCCGGGAGTCCAAGAGACCCAGTACTTC
TRBV2	TRBJ2-5	.	.	CATWTEGFWGEETQYF	TGTGCCACTTGGACAGAGGGATTTTGGGGCGAAGAGACCCAGTACTTC
TRBV29-1	TRBJ2-7	.	TRBD1	CSVVSTGGRYEQYF	TGCAGCGTTGTTAGCACAGGGGGAAGATACGAGCAGTACTTC
TRBV5-1	TRBJ2-3	.	TRBD1	CASSQGDRGNTDTQYF	TGCGCCAGCAGCCAGGGGGACAGGGGGAACACAGATACGCAGTATTTT
TRBV6-1	TRBJ2-5	few	TRBD2	CASLAGGPEETQYF	TGTGCCAGTTTAGCGGGAGGGCCGGAGGAGACCCAGTACTTC
TRBV5-4	TRBJ2-5	.	TRBD2	CASSPGLAGEYETQYF	TGTGCCAGCAGCCCGGGACTAGCGGGAGAATACGAGACCCAGTACTTC
TRBV9	TRBJ2-7	few	.	CASSVGQSSYEQYF	TGTGCCAGCAGCGTAGGACAGAGCTCCTACGAGCAGTACTTC
TRBV20-1	TRBJ1-2	few	TRBD1	CQQRTGGGYTF	TGCCAACAGCGGACAGGGGGAGGCTACACCTTC
TRBV5-4	TRBJ1-6	.	TRBD1	CASSRDRVNSPLHF	TGTGCCAGCAGCCGGGACAGGGTTAATTCACCCCTCCACTTT